The sequence of this T cell receptor (beta chain) was determined in a study of blood T cell repertoires in COVID-19 (dated by TCRdb to 2018 to 2021). Study-wide context: Samples covering the acute and convalescent phases of COVID-19 were provided by collaborators in the United States, Italy and Spain. The material from the prospective study consisted of cDNA or gDNA derived from T cells, B-cell-depleted T cells, or PBMCs. The dataset comprised deeply sampled blood TCRbeta repertoires from subjects exposed to, actively infected with, or recovered from COVID-19. The repertoires were released in a freely available public database meant as a resource for research on the immune response to SARS-CoV-2. Samples came from the ongoing ImmuneRACE study (first 160 participants) plus 1,254 subjects from 6 global collaborators. Nearly every sample came with metadata listing a de-identified subject ID, COVID-19 status, age in years and sex. Where HLA class I and class II types were available, the types were taken from metadata supplied by the sample provider, not from assay-based typing.

A remark on this clone: Its antigen remains unidentified. There are no base qualities to consult, and no much larger clone falls within one base.

In the prospective study, participants were about 18 to 89 years old, resided in about two dozen geographic areas of the United States, and were enrolled through a virtual design. Cohort assignment in the prospective study relied on participant-reported clinical history from a screening survey and a study questionnaire. Each participant in the prospective study had whole blood, serum and a nasopharyngeal or oropharyngeal swab collected by mobile phlebotomists. Participants in the prospective study had the option to provide additional blood draws and questionnaires over a roughly 2-month period. Before DNA extraction, blood samples from the prospective study were shipped at room temperature or frozen. V loses 2 bases of germline sequence and J loses 14 bases, and the interval between the two ends is 16 bases. From the cysteine through the phenylalanine, the CDR3 covers 13 amino acids. Kept here is only the CDR3 DNA, which spans 39 bases and is read in frame from base 1. CDR1 MDHEN and CDR2 SYDVKM were looked up in the germline V gene.

Broad study findings and their caveats: How much clinical and demographic metadata was included differed by source and by participant, and the metadata was provided uncurated.

TCRbeta CDR3 regions were amplified from genomic DNA using the immunoSEQ Assay, a bias-controlled multiplex PCR. Concerning the study's data processing: Within the assay, amplification of reference gene primers was used to estimate how many nucleated cells each sample contained. To quantify the absolute abundance of each unique TCRbeta CDR3 rearrangement, sequence reads were collapsed and filtered. For each sample, productive Simpson clonality was calculated as the square root of Simpson's diversity index over productive rearrangements. TCRdb holds this immuneACCESS table with in-frame rearrangements only. Some clones are missing; in checked studies, unresolved V genes explain under half, and the rest has no known cause. V, J and clone size are taken as reported in that table, and D and trimming were inferred from the DNA itself. The table for this sample lists 250,000 to 300,000 clones; around 80% of them were counted only once. The ten largest clones capture approximately 4.5% of the sample.

This receptor chain uses TRBV28 and TRBJ2-1; the D region possibly corresponds to TRBD2 (6 bases align). Source material: PBMCs or T cells enriched from blood (not recorded which). The receptor was derived from a man younger than 45 with acute COVID-19. Here the CDR3 is given as CASSLVGGRQEFF. The base sequence is TGTGCCAGCAGTTTAGTGGGGGGACGCCAGGAGTTCTTC.